These 13 T cell receptor beta chains originate from one sample sequenced in a study of OX40 agonist ivuxolimab in advanced cancers. Produced via immunoSEQ multiplex PCR; TCRdb's table is partial and in-frame only. The table has 53,000 or so clones, approximately 90% seen once. The sample was CD4+ or CD8+ T cells sorted from blood, taken in a trial of the OX40 agonist ivuxolimab. The receptors come from an adult with an advanced solid tumor such as melanoma, head and neck, liver or kidney cancer.

The rearrangement uses TRBV5-1 and TRBJ1-2; the D is unclear. The CDR3 extends over 14 amino acids. Germline V CDR1 and CDR2: SGHRS, YFSETQ. Trimming left V 0 bases short and J 8 bases short, with 14 bases between. The CDR3 here is CASSLEGRFSGYTF. In nucleotides, the CDR3 is TGCGCCAGCAGCTTGGAAGGCAGATTTAGCGGCTACACCTTC.

The chain joins TRBV18 to TRBJ1-1, with 8 nucleotides matching TRBD1. The CDR3 loop spans 12 amino acids. The germline CDR1 and CDR2 sequences are KGHSH and LQKENI. J lost 5 bases, V lost 5 bases, and 1 base had no gene match. CDR3 residues: CASSTGGTEAFF. In DNA, the CDR3 is TGTGCCAGCTCAACAGGGGGGACTGAAGCTTTCTTT. The full variable domain, in which reference TRBV18 and TRBJ1-1 provide the parts outside the CDR3, is NAGVMQNPRHLVRRRGQEARLRCSPMKGHSHVYWYRQLPEEGLKFMVYLQKENIIDESGMPKERFSAEFPKEGPSILRIQQVVRGDSAAYFCASSTGGTEAFFGQGTRLTVV.

The rearrangement joins TRBV18 to TRBJ2-1; TRBD1 matches at 7 bases. V dropped 2 bases and J dropped 1; count of bases not matched to a gene: 11. CDR3 length: 18 amino acids. The V gene's germline CDR1 is KGHSH and CDR2 LQKENI. The CDR3 spells CASSPATGLERSYNEQFF. As DNA, the CDR3 is TGTGCCAGCTCACCAGCGACAGGGTTGGAGAGGTCCTACAATGAGCAGTTCTTC.

The chain employs TRBV11-2 and TRBJ2-1; TRBD2 might be the D (6 bases). There are 15 residues in the CDR3. V lost 7 bases, J lost 0 bases, and 13 bases lay in between. CDR1 is SGHAT, CDR2 FQNNGV, per germline. CDR3 protein: CASNRRGSSYNEQFF. CDR3 sequence (DNA): TGTGCCAGCAACCGACGGGGGAGCTCCTACAATGAGCAGTTCTTC.

The rearrangement links TRBV9 to TRBJ2-3; D not resolved. V lost 0 bases to trimming and J lost 5 bases, with 10 bases between them. The CDR3 loop spans 14 amino acids. CDR1 and CDR2 from the germline V gene are SGDLS and YYNGEE. The CDR3 here is CASSVDGGGDTQYF. For the CDR3, the DNA is TGTGCCAGCAGCGTAGACGGCGGTGGAGATACGCAGTATTTT. Filled out from reference TRBV9 and TRBJ2-3, the complete variable domain reads DSGVTQTPKHLITATGQRVTLRCSPRSGDLSVYWYQQSLDQGLQFLIQYYNGEERAKGNILERFSAQQFPDLHSELNLSSLELGDSALYFCASSVDGGGDTQYFGPGTRLTVL.

The chain combines TRBV9 with TRBJ1-1; maybe TRBD1 (6 bases). Looked up from germline, CDR1 is SGDLS and CDR2 is YYNGEE. The V gene lost 2 bases and the J gene lost 5 bases, with 19 bases spanning the gap. CDR3 size: 16 residues. For the CDR3, the DNA is TGTGCCAGCAGCGTGGTATCCGGGGGAGGGGGAACTGAAGCTTTCTTT. Residues: CASSVVSGGGGTEAFF.

The genes are TRBV9 and TRBJ1-1; 8 bases line up with TRBD1. V gave up 0 bases and J gave up 5 bases; unmatched junction bases: 6. From germline, CDR1 is SGDLS and CDR2 YYNGEE. The CDR3 totals 15 residues. This CDR3 reads CASSVEAGGETEAFF. The CDR3 nucleotides read TGTGCCAGCAGCGTAGAGGCAGGGGGCGAGACTGAAGCTTTCTTT.

The genes are TRBV7-2 and TRBJ2-7, with 11 bases that match TRBD2. V was pared by 6 bases and J by 7 bases, with 11 bases of the junction left unmatched. The CDR3 length is 15 residues. CDR1 SGHTA and CDR2 FQGNSA come from the germline V gene. The CDR3 loop is CASRVSGGARAEQYF. The CDR3 DNA reads TGTGCCAGCAGAGTTAGCGGGGGGGCCCGGGCTGAGCAGTACTTC.

V is TRBV30 and J is TRBJ2-7; 8 bases are shared with TRBD1. The germline CDR1 and CDR2 sequences are GTSNPN and SVGIG (reference sequence). The J segment lost 1 base and the V segment lost 5 bases, leaving 7 bases of the junction unmatched. CDR3 length equals 14 residues. CDR3 protein: CAWGPNRGSYEQYF. CDR3 sequence (DNA): TGTGCCTGGGGCCCGAACAGGGGGTCCTACGAGCAGTACTTC.

The chain combines TRBV30 with TRBJ1-1; weak D call: TRBD1 (5 bases). V lost 2 bases, J lost 4 bases, and 11 bases lay in between. This CDR3 has 13 amino acids. CDR1 is GTSNPN, CDR2 SVGIG, per germline (reference sequence). DNA for the CDR3: TGTGCCTGGAGTCTGGGAGGGACCACTGAAGCTTTCTTT. It yields the protein CAWSLGGTTEAFF.

In its sample, this clone was seen once. The V gene is TRBV9, the J gene TRBJ2-5, with 9 bases fitting TRBD1. Trimming cost V 4 bases and J 5 bases; bases outside gene matches: 6. Germline V lookup: CDR1 SGDLS, CDR2 YYNGEE. The CDR3 covers 14 residues. CDR3 bases: TGTGCCAGCAGCCTTACAGGGGGCAGGGAGACCCAGTACTTC. Its protein is CASSLTGGRETQYF.

This clone has a single count. J is TRBJ1-5 and V is TRBV30; D not resolved. The V end lost 2 bases, the J end lost 4 bases, and 9 bases lay between the germline ends. CDR3 size: 13 residues. From germline, CDR1 is GTSNPN and CDR2 SVGIG (reference sequence). CDR3 sequence reads: CAWSNRRNQPQHF. CDR3 nucleotide sequence: TGTGCCTGGAGTAATAGGAGGAATCAGCCCCAGCATTTT.

The chain joins TRBV6-1 to TRBJ2-3, with D possibly called TRBD1 or TRBD2 (5 bases each). CDR1 MNHNS and CDR2 SASEGT come from the germline V gene. CDR3 length: 13 amino acids. V lost 6 bases to trimming and J lost 0 bases, with 7 bases between them. The DNA for the CDR3 is TGTGCCAGCAGGTGGGGGAGCACAGATACGCAGTATTTT. It is translated as CASRWGSTDTQYF.